This T cell receptor (beta chain) was recovered during a study of breast tumors, draining lymph nodes, adjacent tissues. This CDR3 contains 12 residues. Germline CDR1 DFQATT, CDR2 SNEGSKA (reference sequence). After removal of 6 bases from V and 2 bases from J, the junction contained 3 bases not matched to a gene. TCRdb used MiXCR to reprocess the multiplex PCR reads, holding one entry per CDR3 protein. There are 170,000 or so distinct CDR3 sequences in the sample; roughly 30% occur only once, and around 4.5% lies in the top ten. Breast cancer patients provided tissue from their axillary draining lymph nodes. For this clonotype: What it binds is unknown. The CDR3 does not close with the conserved phenylalanine or tryptophan, likely indicating a read error.

Study-level points and caveats: Compared with lymph nodes, tumors were less diverse; compared with nontumor tissue, more.

The V gene is TRBV20-1, the J gene TRBJ1-1; the match to TRBD1 covers 7 bases. Sequenced sample: axillary lymph node tissue. This TCR was sampled from a female donor with breast cancer. Some clones in this sample may be carry-over from other donors' samples. The CDR3 loop reads CSAGQPNTEAFL. CDR3 DNA sequence: TGCAGTGCGGGACAGCCAAACACTGAAGCTTTCCTT.